This TCR beta chain emerged from a study of T cells after yellow fever vaccination (dated by TCRdb to the late 2010s). Background for the entire study: The SMART-Seq v4 Ultra Low Input RNA kit was used to prepare libraries from fractions with low cell numbers. To follow T-cell clones before and after both primary and booster YFV17D yellow fever vaccination, bulk TCR alpha and beta repertoires underwent longitudinal sequencing. Two healthy male donors, one aged 18 to 30 and one aged 30 to 40 years, made up the cohort. Bulk PBMC replicates and cell subsets were isolated from blood drawn at multiple timepoints before and after both primary and secondary immunization.

This clonotype showed up just a few times. No antigen is known for it. The record has no base qualities; no much larger clone is one base away. Sample treatment or condition, as interpreted from the label and publication: live attenuated yellow fever vaccine strain. At each blood-draw timepoint, two biological replicates of bulk PBMCs were obtained. A standard Ficoll-Paque protocol was used to isolate PBMCs from peripheral blood. RNA was extracted with TriZol from bulk PBMCs, CD4 and CD8 fractions, and dextramer-positive and dextramer-negative fractions. Sequencer: Illumina NovaSeq 6000. TCR cDNA was synthesized by 5'RACE template switching, through which a universal primer site and unique molecular identifiers were introduced. cDNA synthesis was primed from both the TCR alpha and TCR beta constant segments. Library amplification used two PCR steps, and the second PCR step added sample barcodes and sequencing adapters. Sequencing of libraries was performed on Illumina HiSeq 2500 (2x100 bp) or NovaSeq (2x150 bp). The study's own analysis went as follows. MIGEC handled demultiplexing of reads and collapsing into UMI consensus sequences, while MiXCR performed V(D)J alignment. Clonotypes responding to the vaccine were identified with edgeR on replicate PBMC samples, with the criteria of FDR below 0.01 and a log2 fold change above 5 up to day 15. Bulk clonotypes were assigned CD4 or CD8 identity according to which sequenced CD4 or CD8 repertoire held them at higher abundance. TCRdb's own reprocessing of the public reads used fastp at Q25 and MiXCR and kept productive beta chains. Identical CDR3 proteins give one entry, which carries the most common genes and DNA. The V and J calls and clone size come from TCRdb's table, not from the authors' own analysis. The sample contains roughly 340,000 distinct CDR3 sequences, about 4% of them found a single time. The ten largest clonotypes hold more than 20% of the sample.

The germline V gene (reference sequence) yields GTSNPN for CDR1 and SVGIG for CDR2. The V and J ends are trimmed by 4 bases and 7 bases, leaving 13 bases between them. Reading from cysteine to phenylalanine, the CDR3 counts 12 amino acids. Here the CDR3 DNA is all that survives: 36 bases in frame from base 1. The paper as a whole reports these results and caveats: Because only two donors were included in the study, the extent to which the findings can be generalized is limited. Computational filtering was needed because FACS-sorted repertoires could contain abundant contaminating clonotypes from the bulk population. A small fraction of clonotypes showed up in both the CD4 and CD8 compartments, probably as a result of convergent recombination. After the booster, most clones that had expanded after primary vaccination were detected again (roughly 96% of CD4 and around nine tenths of CD8), suggesting broad maintenance of memory. Compared with the primary T-cell response, the secondary T-cell response was weaker but faster, peaking on day 5 rather than day 15.

The receptor's source is a man between 18 and 35 years old who received the YFV17D yellow fever vaccine. This specimen was PBMCs, taken 5 days after the yellow fever booster vaccination. The chain links TRBV30 with TRBJ1-1; the D gene assignment is ambiguous. Here is the DNA: TGTGCCTGGACCAGACCAGCTGGTGAAGCTTTCTTT. The encoded protein is CAWTRPAGEAFF.